One and the same sample provided the 20 T cell receptor beta chains below, sequenced in a study of shared clonotypes between healthy human individuals. It was CD45RO-negative cells, positively selected for CCR7, that made up naive CD8 cells, with terminally differentiated effector memory CD45RA+ cells excluded. Data came from immunoSEQ multiplex PCR; TCRdb stores just in-frame clones and leaves some out. The top ten clones hold around 1.1% of a sample with about 2 million clones, just under 95% of them seen once. The sample comprised naive CD8+ T cells sorted from blood. The receptors stem from a man younger than 35 in good health.

V is TRBV5-8 and J is TRBJ2-7, with 10 bases fitting TRBD2. The germline gives CDR1 SGHTS, CDR2 YDEGEE. The V and J ends lost 10 bases and 6 bases, in that order; junction bases with no gene match: 25. The CDR3 runs to 18 residues. As DNA, the CDR3 is TGTGCCGTGAAGGAGGGGATAAGCTTTCCTAGCGGGAGTGGCGAGCAGTACTTC. It is translated as CAVKEGISFPSGSGEQYF.

The chain links TRBV27 to TRBJ1-2; D call uncertain. V shed 3 bases and J shed 6 bases, with 17 bases lying between them. The germline V gene encodes CDR1 MNHEY and CDR2 SMNVEV (reference sequence). The CDR3 is made up of 15 amino acids. This CDR3 is CASSLVGLRADGYTF. DNA for the CDR3: TGTGCCAGCAGTTTGGTTGGGCTCCGGGCAGATGGCTACACCTTC.

V and J are TRBV19 and TRBJ2-6, with 9 bases matching TRBD1. The length of the CDR3 is 16 residues. Trimming at V came to 9 bases and at J to 1 base, leaving 7 bases not matched to a gene. The germline gives CDR1 LNHDA, CDR2 SQIVND (reference sequence). CDR3 amino acids: CASHGTGMSGANVLTF. The CDR3 DNA follows: TGTGCCAGCCACGGGACAGGGATGTCTGGGGCCAACGTCCTGACTTTC. The variable domain in full, completed from reference TRBV19 and TRBJ2-6, reads DGGITQSPKYLFRKEGQNVTLSCEQNLNHDAMYWYRQDPGQGLRLIYYSQIVNDFQKGDIAEGYSVSREKKESFPLTVTSAQKNPTAFYLCASHGTGMSGANVLTFGAGSRLTVL.

The chain employs TRBV13 and TRBJ2-7, with TRBD2 matching over 9 bases. V lost 3 bases to trimming and J lost 4 bases; unmatched junction nucleotides: 7. Germline-derived CDR1 and CDR2 are PRHDT and FYEKMQ (reference sequence). The CDR3 length is 15 residues. The CDR3: CASSFEGTSPYEQYF. The DNA for the CDR3 is TGTGCCAGCAGCTTCGAAGGGACTAGCCCATACGAGCAGTACTTC.

The V call is TRBV19, the J call TRBJ1-5; D might be TRBD1 (6 bases). V lost 8 bases and J lost 2, with 10 bases in between. The CDR3 contains 13 residues. Germline values: CDR1 LNHDA, CDR2 SQIVND (reference sequence). CDR3 coding DNA: TGTGCCAGTCTAGCAGGGGGCAATCAGCCCCAGCATTTT. Protein: CASLAGGNQPQHF. Together with reference TRBV19 and TRBJ1-5, the CDR3 gives the full variable domain: DGGITQSPKYLFRKEGQNVTLSCEQNLNHDAMYWYRQDPGQGLRLIYYSQIVNDFQKGDIAEGYSVSREKKESFPLTVTSAQKNPTAFYLCASLAGGNQPQHFGDGTRLSIL.

The rearrangement uses TRBV6-5 and TRBJ1-5, with TRBD1 as a possible D gene (5 bases). The CDR3 spans 15 residues. V was cut by 0 bases and J by 6 bases, with 12 bases left in between. Germline values: CDR1 MNHEY, CDR2 SVGAGI. In DNA form, the CDR3 reads TGTGCCAGCAGTTACTCAGGGGAAGGAGTTCAGCCCCAGCATTTT. Residues: CASSYSGEGVQPQHF.

The V gene is TRBV14, the J gene TRBJ2-2; 7 bases map to TRBD1. The CDR3 spans 18 residues. In germline, CDR1 is SGHDN, CDR2 FVKESK. Unmatched junction bases numbered 13, after V lost 5 bases and J lost 1 base. The DNA of the CDR3 is TGTGCCAGCAGCTACCTCCCCCCCGGGACAGAGAACACCGGGGAGCTGTTTTTT. As protein: CASSYLPPGTENTGELFF.

This clone came up once. The chain combines TRBV4-1 with TRBJ2-7, with TRBD2 as a possible D gene (7 bases). The CDR3 is 16 residues long. The V and J ends lost 4 bases and 3 bases respectively, with 19 bases between them. The germline gives CDR1 MGHRA, CDR2 YSYEKL. CDR3 loop: CASSLAGGGSLYEQYF. Here the CDR3 DNA reads TGCGCCAGCAGCCTAGCCGGGGGCGGGAGTCTCTACGAGCAGTACTTC.

The V and J genes are TRBV7-9 and TRBJ1-1; the D gene is possibly TRBD1 (5 bases). This CDR3 has 15 residues. The germline V gene encodes CDR1 SEHNR and CDR2 FQNEAQ (reference sequence). With 0 bases removed from V and 1 base from J, the gap between germline ends came to 9 bases. CDR3 coding DNA: TGTGCCAGCAGCTTAGCCGGGACTGAGAACACTGAAGCTTTCTTT. Translated: CASSLAGTENTEAFF.

The J gene is TRBJ2-1, the V gene TRBV6-5; D is undetermined. Germline V gene data show CDR1 as MNHEY and CDR2 as SVGAGI. The CDR3 sequence is 15 residues long. Trimming removed 0 bases from V and 5 bases from J, with 11 bases in between. The CDR3 here is CASSYSMLGNNEQFF. CDR3 nucleotide sequence: TGTGCCAGCAGTTACTCGATGTTGGGGAACAATGAGCAGTTCTTC.

This clone appeared once. J is TRBJ1-3 and V is TRBV7-9; no firm D call. The V gene lost 2 bases and the J gene lost 9 bases, with 8 bases spanning the gap. The length of the CDR3 is 12 residues. Germline V CDR1 and CDR2: SEHNR, FQNEAQ (reference sequence). CDR3 nucleotide sequence: TGTGCCAGCAGCTTAATCGTTCCCACCATATATTTT. It is translated as CASSLIVPTIYF.

This chain joins TRBV19 and TRBJ2-1; 7 nucleotides align to TRBD1. The CDR3 totals 16 residues. CDR1 LNHDA and CDR2 SQIVND come from the germline V gene (reference sequence). The ends lost 5 bases at V and 3 bases at J; junction bases unmatched: 10. The CDR3 bases are TGTGCCAGTAGTCCTTGGACAGGACCCCTCTACAATGAGCAGTTCTTC. As protein: CASSPWTGPLYNEQFF.

This chain links TRBV7-2 with TRBJ1-3, with 7 bases matching TRBD1. V was pared by 7 bases and J by 3 bases, with 9 bases of the junction left unmatched. The germline gives CDR1 SGHTA, CDR2 FQGNSA. This CDR3 has 15 residues. Here the CDR3 reads CASNPTGFGGNTIYF. The CDR3 bases are TGTGCCAGCAACCCGACAGGGTTCGGTGGAAACACCATATATTTT. Full variable domain (remainder filled in from reference TRBV7-2 and TRBJ1-3): GAGVSQSPSNKVTEKGKDVELRCDPISGHTALYWYRQSLGQGLEFLIYFQGNSAPDKSGLPSDRFSAERTGGSVSTLTIQRTQQEDSAVYLCASNPTGFGGNTIYFGEGSWLTVV.

The chain links TRBV7-8 to TRBJ1-5, with D perhaps matching TRBD1 (5 bases). There are 15 residues in the CDR3. Germline V lookup: CDR1 SGHVS, CDR2 FQNEAQ. Trimming shortened V by 5 bases and J by 2 bases, and 13 bases separated the two germline ends. The CDR3: CASSQEGFGNQPQHF. DNA of the CDR3: TGTGCCAGCAGCCAGGAGGGGTTTGGCAATCAGCCCCAGCATTTT.

This chain connects TRBV27 to TRBJ2-5; D is ambiguous. Germline V gives CDR1 MNHEY, CDR2 SMNVEV (reference sequence). V lost 3 bases and J lost 1, with 6 bases in between. The CDR3 contains 13 residues. The CDR3 nucleotides read TGTGCCAGCAGTTTGAACATCCAAGAGACCCAGTACTTC. Protein sequence: CASSLNIQETQYF.

The CDR3 region has the DNA TGTGCCAGCAGCTTAGGGGTCAGGGACATTCAGTACTTC. Protein sequence: CASSLGVRDIQYF. This chain links TRBV7-9 with TRBJ2-4; TRBD1 might be the D (5 bases). Trimming shortened V by 1 base and J by 8 bases, and 9 bases separated the two germline ends. Germline-derived CDR1 and CDR2 are SEHNR and FQNEAQ (reference sequence). The CDR3 extends over 13 amino acids.

This chain connects TRBV19 to TRBJ1-4; D uncertain. This CDR3 comprises 12 residues. V lost 3 bases to trimming and J lost 7 bases, with 6 bases between them. From germline, CDR1 is LNHDA and CDR2 SQIVND (reference sequence). CDR3: CASSMRAEKLFF. CDR3 bases: TGTGCCAGTAGTATGCGGGCTGAAAAACTGTTTTTT.

As DNA, the CDR3 is TGTGCCAGCAGCTCCTCCAGGGGCAATCAGCCCCAGCATTTT. This sequence encodes CASSSSRGNQPQHF. This rearrangement joins TRBV7-9 to TRBJ1-5; D possibly corresponds to TRBD1 (5 bases). V lost 4 bases to trimming and J lost 2 bases, with 9 bases between them. Germline CDR1 SEHNR, CDR2 FQNEAQ (reference sequence). The CDR3 sequence is 14 residues long.

The chain is built from TRBV10-3 and TRBJ2-7; D tentatively reads TRBD1 or TRBD2 (6 bases each). Looked up from germline, CDR1 is ENHRY and CDR2 is SYGVKD. Trimming cost V 10 bases and J 1 base, with 11 bases left between them. The CDR3 is 12 residues long. DNA of the CDR3: TGTGCCAACGGAGGGGGGTCCTACGAGCAGTACTTC. It yields the protein CANGGGSYEQYF.

CDR3 nucleotides: TGTGCCAGCAGTCTAGCGGGAGGGTACAATGAGCAGTTCTTC. Translating gives CASSLAGGYNEQFF. V and J are TRBV25-1 and TRBJ2-1, with 12 bases aligning to TRBD2. This CDR3 has 14 amino acids. Germline V gene sequence: CDR1 MGHDK, CDR2 SYGVNS. With V trimmed by 5 bases and J by 4 bases, 0 bases remained unmatched.